This TCR beta chain is from a study of radiotherapy plus CTLA-4 blockade in lung cancer. Overall study context: Among enrolled patients, approximately 18% responded and about 30% achieved disease control. General observations from the study: How blood T cell clones changed early, along with interferon-beta, reportedly forecast response best. Blood saw expansion of tumor-derived TCR clones after radiotherapy plus ipilimumab.

Libraries were prepared by immunoSEQ multiplex PCR; TCRdb keeps only in-frame clonotypes and omits some of them. Seen here are tens of thousands of clones, roughly 81% observed once, and the top ten hold roughly 5%. Patients had chemo-refractory metastatic non-small-cell lung cancer and received focal radiation plus CTLA-4 blockade that used ipilimumab. With respect to this clone: Its cognate antigen is unknown. At one end, the junction sequence differs from germline, possibly due to a read error. This specimen includes other DNA sequences encoding the same CDR3.

Germline CDR1 and CDR2: SGDLS and YYNGEE. The CDR3 totals 14 residues. The clonotype was recovered from a human donor with non-small cell lung cancer whose response to radiotherapy plus ipilimumab could not be evaluated. The sequencing here drew on peripheral blood, taken from a patient treated with radiotherapy plus ipilimumab. The chain uses TRBV9 and TRBJ1-4; D perhaps matches TRBD1 (6 bases). The CDR3 bases are TGTGCCAGCAGCGTAGCAGGGGCCGGGGAAAAATTGTTTTTT. This translates into CASSVAGAGEKLFF.